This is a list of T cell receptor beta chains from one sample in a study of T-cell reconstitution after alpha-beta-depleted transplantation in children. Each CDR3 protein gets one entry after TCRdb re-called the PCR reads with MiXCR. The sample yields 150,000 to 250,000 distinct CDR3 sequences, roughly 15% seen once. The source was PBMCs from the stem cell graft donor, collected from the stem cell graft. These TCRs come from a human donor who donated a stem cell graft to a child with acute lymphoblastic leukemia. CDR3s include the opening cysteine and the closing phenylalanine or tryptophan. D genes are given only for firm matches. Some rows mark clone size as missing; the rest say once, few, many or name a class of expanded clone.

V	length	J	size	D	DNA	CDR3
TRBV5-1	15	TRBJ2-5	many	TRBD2	TGCGCCAGCAGCTGGACGTGGGGGGGAGAAGAGACCCAGTACTTC	CASSWTWGGEETQYF
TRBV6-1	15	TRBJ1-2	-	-	TGTGCCAGCAGTGAAGACCCCTTCCGTTCCTATGGCTACACCTTC	CASSEDPFRSYGYTF
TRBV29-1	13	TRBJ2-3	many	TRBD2	TGCAGCGTGGCCGGGACTAGCGGGGATACGCAGTATTTT	CSVAGTSGDTQYF
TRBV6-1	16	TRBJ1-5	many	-	TGTGCCAGCATAGGACAGATTTTCTATAGCAATCAGCCCCAGCATTTT	CASIGQIFYSNQPQHF
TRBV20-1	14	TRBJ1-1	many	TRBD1	TGCAGTGCTAGCGGGACAGGGTTCAACACTGAAGCTTTCTTT	CSASGTGFNTEAFF
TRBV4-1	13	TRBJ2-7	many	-	TGCGCCAGCAGCCAAGATATTTTATACGAGCAGTACTTC	CASSQDILYEQYF
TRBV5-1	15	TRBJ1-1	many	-	TGCGCCAGCAGCCCTGGACTCTCACGGAACACTGAAGCTTTCTTT	CASSPGLSRNTEAFF
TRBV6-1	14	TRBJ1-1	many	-	TGTGCCAGCAGAAGCGGGACGGGACGGGCTGAAGCTTTCTTT	CASRSGTGRAEAFF
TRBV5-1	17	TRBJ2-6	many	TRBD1	TGCGCCAGCAGCCTAAGACAGGGGGCGGATGGGGCCAACGTCCTGACTTTC	CASSLRQGADGANVLTF
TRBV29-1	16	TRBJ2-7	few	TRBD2	TGCAGCGTGCAACCCTCGAGGACTAGCGGGGGTTACGAGCAGTACTTC	CSVQPSRTSGGYEQYF
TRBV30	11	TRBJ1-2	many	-	TGTGCCTGGAGTGTCGACTATGGCTACACCTTC	CAWSVDYGYTF
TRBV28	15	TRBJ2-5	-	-	TGTGCCAGCAGTTTACCGGGACTGAGACAAGAGACCCAGTACTTC	CASSLPGLRQETQYF
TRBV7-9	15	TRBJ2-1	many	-	TGTGCCAGCAGCTCCGCCGCCACCTGGGGGAATGAGCAGTTCTTC	CASSSAATWGNEQFF
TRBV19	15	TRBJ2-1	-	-	TGTGCCAGTAGTTCTCGTGGGGCCGGCTACAATGAGCAGTTCTTC	CASSSRGAGYNEQFF
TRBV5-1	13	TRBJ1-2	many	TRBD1	TGCGCCAGCAGCACGGGACAGGGCTATGGCTACACCTTC	CASSTGQGYGYTF
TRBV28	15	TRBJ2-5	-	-	TGTGCCAGCAGTTTTACAAAGGCGCGGCCGGAGACCCAGTACTTC	CASSFTKARPETQYF
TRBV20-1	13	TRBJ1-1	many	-	TGCAGTGCTAGTCGTCACCTAGGAACTGAAGCTTTCTTT	CSASRHLGTEAFF
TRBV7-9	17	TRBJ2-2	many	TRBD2	TGTGCCAGCAGCCCGCCGGGACTAGCTTTCAACACCGGGGAGCTGTTTTTT	CASSPPGLAFNTGELFF
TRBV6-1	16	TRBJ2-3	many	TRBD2	TGTGCCAGCAGTGAAGGGGACTACTCTAGCACAGATACGCAGTATTTT	CASSEGDYSSTDTQYF
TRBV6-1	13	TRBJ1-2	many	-	TGTGCCAGCAGTCCGACGGTGAACTATGGCTACACCTTC	CASSPTVNYGYTF
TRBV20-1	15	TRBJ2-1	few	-	TGCAGTGCTAGAGATCCCGGGAGAGGGTACAATGAGCAGTTCTTC	CSARDPGRGYNEQFF
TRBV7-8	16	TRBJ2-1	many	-	TGTGCCAGCAGCTCCTACAGGGGGGGCTCCTACAATGAGCAGTTCTTC	CASSSYRGGSYNEQFF
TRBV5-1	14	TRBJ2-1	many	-	TGCGCCAGCTCCCCGGGCTCCTTTTACAATGAGCAGTTCTTC	CASSPGSFYNEQFF
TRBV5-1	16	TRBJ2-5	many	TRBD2	TGCGCCAGCAGCTTGGGGACTAGCGCGTACCAAGAGACCCAGTACTTC	CASSLGTSAYQETQYF
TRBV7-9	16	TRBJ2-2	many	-	TGTGCCAGCAGCTTACGGCAAGGGAGGAACACCGGGGAGCTGTTTTTT	CASSLRQGRNTGELFF
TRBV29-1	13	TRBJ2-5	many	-	TGCAGCGTTGGGGTCGGGAGATTGAAGACCCAGTACTTC	CSVGVGRLKTQYF
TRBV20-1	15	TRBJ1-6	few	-	TGCAGTGCTAGAGATTCGGGTTCCTATAATTCACCCCTCCACTTT	CSARDSGSYNSPLHF